The T cell receptor beta chain described here comes from a study of T cells in Graves' hyperthyroidism and ophthalmopathy. The CDR3 regions of TCR beta were amplified from RNA transcripts. Carried out on the TCR CDR3, a first-round RT-PCR used the HTBI primer set. A single record per CDR3 protein comes from TCRdb applying MiXCR to the multiplex PCR reads. There are over 700,000 distinct CDR3 sequences in the sample; 15% to 20% occur only once, and 16% lies in the top ten. There are many counts of this clonotype. Pregnant or lactating patients were excluded, as were those with uncontrolled infection or other autoimmune disease. The blood specimen was taken at initial hyperthyroidism diagnosis, before any ophthalmopathy symptoms. The CDR3 has 15 amino acids. V lost 6 bases and J lost 4; bases outside the gene matches: 14. Germline lookup yields CDR1 DFQATT and CDR2 SNEGSKA (reference sequence).

This sequence joins TRBV20-1 and TRBJ2-7, with 8 bases aligning to TRBD1. Material for sequencing was blood. The clonotype comes from a woman in her forties or fifties with Graves' hyperthyroidism that later progressed to Graves' ophthalmopathy. CDR3 nucleotide sequence: TGCAGTGCCGGGGCCCGAATCCAGGGGGCTTACGAGCAGTACTTC. Residues: CSAGARIQGAYEQYF.